A selection of T cell receptor beta chains follows, all from one sample in a study of human T cells and chemical hapten exposure. Each CDR3 protein gets one entry after TCRdb re-called the RACE reads with MiXCR. The table records some 360,000 distinct CDR3 sequences, 4.5% to 6% of them present only once. The specimen was whole blood, collected in connection with sensitization to the hapten diphenylcyclopropenone (DPC). Every receptor here comes from a woman aged 50 to 60 with alopecia areata. Some clones in this sample may be carry-over from other donors' samples. Each CDR3 is given without its conserved first and last residue.

>TRBV12-3/TRBV12-4|TRBJ2-1
ASSAGSSYNEQF
>TRBV5-1|TRBJ2-5
ASSPILRGQETQY
>TRBV5-1|TRBJ1-5
ASSPTGADSNQPQH
>TRBV7-2|TRBJ2-3
ASTPGGDTQY
>TRBV5-8|TRBJ2-3
ASSYYQGAGTDTQY
>TRBV11-2|TRBJ2-7
ASSLDLAGLAYEQY
>TRBV5-1|TRBJ2-7
ASSLDQGMKY
>TRBV14|TRBJ2-1
ASSQGDPLREQF
>TRBV29-1|TRBJ1-1
SADQEATEAF
>TRBV11-3|TRBJ2-7
ACSLTSGAYEQY
>TRBV12-3/TRBV12-4|TRBJ2-3
ASSRTRSSGASTDTQY
>TRBV11-2|TRBJ1-1
ASSLGQGWNTEAF
>TRBV13|TRBJ2-3
ASSFWDRPLDTQY
>TRBV5-6|TRBJ1-5
ASSLEAGSNQPQH
>TRBV12-5|TRBJ1-5
ASGLGTVSNQPQH
>TRBV6-2/TRBV6-3|TRBJ2-7
ASNPGTGLTYEQY
>TRBV5-1|TRBJ1-5
ASSLGGEASNQPQH
>TRBV4-3|TRBJ2-5
ASSQRQGRGETQY
>TRBV9|TRBJ1-6
ASGRTGDSPLH
>TRBV9|TRBJ1-6
ASSVGLLEASPLH
>TRBV14|TRBJ2-1
ASSPPMGEQF
>TRBV5-1|TRBJ1-1
ASSLSRVVDGEAF
>TRBV2|TRBJ2-5
ASRDRGRGQETQY
>TRBV30|TRBJ1-5
AWSVSSNQPQH
>TRBV7-2|TRBJ2-3
ASSSIAGDTQY
>TRBV12-3/TRBV12-4|TRBJ2-4
ASSFLTATDIQY
>TRBV29-1|TRBJ2-3
SVVDSGTSTDTQY
>TRBV12-3/TRBV12-4|TRBJ1-1
ASSFGAAVTSF
>TRBV7-2|TRBJ2-7
ASSLTRYEQY
>TRBV12-3/TRBV12-4|TRBJ2-7
ASSLRLASSYEQY
>TRBV12-3/TRBV12-4|TRBJ2-2
ASSLGQESGELF
>TRBV28|TRBJ2-4
ASSLSTGGIAKNIQY
>TRBV13|TRBJ1-1
ASRARTGGDTEAF
>TRBV3-1|TRBJ1-1
ASSHRGRGTEAF
>TRBV20-1|TRBJ1-2
SAREGAGGRYYGYT
>TRBV12-3/TRBV12-4|TRBJ2-7
ASSPDRSNEQY
>TRBV20-1|TRBJ2-5
SAAGDQETQY
>TRBV28|TRBJ2-7
ASSPQGAYTYEQY
>TRBV5-6|TRBJ1-2
ASSLAYDSLNYGYT
>TRBV6-6|TRBJ2-3
ASSTGTGADTQY